This passage covers 29 T cell receptor beta chains from one sample sequenced in a study of blood T cell repertoires in COVID-19. Here immunoSEQ multiplex PCR was the method, and the copy in TCRdb shows in-frame clones only, minus some. This sample yields about 200,000 clones, of which roughly 82% are seen a single time; 10% to 15% belongs to the top ten. Sequences were obtained from PBMCs or T cells enriched from blood (not recorded which). All receptors derive from a man aged 40-55 years who had recovered from COVID-19.

The chain links TRBV21-1 to TRBJ1-4; the D call in the table, TRBD1, was not verified against the DNA. TRBV21-1 is classified as a pseudogene. This CDR3 spans 16 amino acids. The CDR3 loop reads CASREGQEGANEKLFF. The CDR3 nucleotides read TGTGCCAGCAGGGAGGGACAGGAGGGGGCTAATGAAAAACTGTTTTTT.

This rearrangement joins TRBV6-5 to TRBJ2-2, with D maybe TRBD1 (5 bases). CDR1 and CDR2 from the germline V gene are MNHEY and SVGAGI. This CDR3 contains 13 residues. V was cut by 10 bases and J by 2 bases, with 11 bases left in between. The CDR3 reads CAIMDTNTGELFF. The CDR3 DNA sequence: TGTGCCATCATGGACACTAACACCGGGGAGCTGTTTTTT.

The rearrangement joins TRBV5-6 to TRBJ1-4; possibly TRBD1 for D (6 bases). V was shortened by 4 bases and J by 6 bases, with 16 bases between the two germline ends. This CDR3 contains 15 residues. From germline, CDR1 is SGHDT and CDR2 YYEEEE. The CDR3 region is CASSRRRGGHEKLFF. For the CDR3, the DNA is TGTGCCAGCAGCCGCCGCAGGGGTGGGCATGAAAAACTGTTTTTT.

This clone was seen only a few times. This chain links TRBV30 with TRBJ1-6; a possible D gene is TRBD1 (5 bases). Deletions cut 0 bases from V and 7 bases from J, with 7 bases between. Germline CDR1 reads GTSNPN; CDR2 reads SVGIG (reference sequence). The length of the CDR3 is 13 residues. The CDR3 nucleotides are TGTGCCTGGAGTGTATCAGGGAATTCACCCCTCCACTTT. Translated: CAWSVSGNSPLHF.

This chain's CDR3 is CASSKVIRMAGGEPNYGYTF. The CDR3 DNA is TGTGCCAGCAGCAAAGTCATTCGGATGGCAGGGGGCGAACCTAACTATGGCTACACCTTC. The V and J genes are TRBV21-1 and TRBJ1-2; no DNA check was done on the table's D call, TRBD1. TRBV21-1 is flagged as a pseudogene. This CDR3 contains 20 residues.

The CDR3 DNA reads as TGTGCCAGCAGTCCAGGGGGCGCGGGCTATGGCTACACCTTC. This encodes CASSPGGAGYGYTF. V usage is TRBV28 and J usage is TRBJ1-2, with 8 bases fitting TRBD1. This CDR3 spans 14 amino acids. Germline CDR1 is MDHEN and CDR2 is SYDVKM. After removal of 5 bases from V and 4 bases from J, the junction contained 6 bases not matched to a gene.

This rearrangement joins TRBV19 to TRBJ1-2; no clear D. Germline CDR1 and CDR2: LNHDA and SQIVND (reference sequence). V was trimmed by 5 bases and J by 8 bases, leaving 18 bases between them. CDR3 length: 14 amino acids. CDR3 region: CASSPEGSRYGYTF. The CDR3 nucleotides read TGTGCCAGTAGTCCCGAGGGAAGTCGCTACGGCTACACCTTC.

The V call is TRBV15, the J call TRBJ2-1; D possibly corresponds to TRBD1 (6 bases). The CDR3 contains 16 residues. Germline V gives CDR1 LNHNV, CDR2 YYDKDF (reference sequence). The ends were cut back, 1 base at V and 8 bases at J, with 18 bases in the middle. CDR3 loop: CATSRVMGAGADEQFF. CDR3 in DNA: TGTGCCACCAGCAGAGTGATGGGGGCAGGCGCGGATGAGCAGTTCTTC.

The rearrangement joins TRBV7-8 to TRBJ2-5, with a tentative D call TRBD1 (6 bases). V gave up 5 bases and J gave up 4 bases, with 17 bases separating them. The CDR3 consists of 15 residues. Germline loops: CDR1 SGHVS, CDR2 FQNEAQ. For the CDR3, the DNA is TGTGCCAGCAGCGCCCCGAGGTCCAGGGGAGAGACCCAGTACTTC. It yields the protein CASSAPRSRGETQYF.

The chain uses TRBV9 and TRBJ1-1, with D possibly being TRBD1 (5 bases). The CDR3 loop spans 15 amino acids. Germline values: CDR1 SGDLS, CDR2 YYNGEE. V was pared by 3 bases and J by 4 bases, with 16 bases between. In DNA, the CDR3 is TGTGCCAGCAGCGCCGGGGGGGACTCCTTCACTGAAGCTTTCTTT. Translated, it gives CASSAGGDSFTEAFF. The full variable domain, in which reference TRBV9 and TRBJ1-1 provide the parts outside the CDR3, is DSGVTQTPKHLITATGQRVTLRCSPRSGDLSVYWYQQSLDQGLQFLIQYYNGEERAKGNILERFSAQQFPDLHSELNLSSLELGDSALYFCASSAGGDSFTEAFFGQGTRLTVV.

The V gene is TRBV16, the J gene TRBJ2-3; 14 bases are a match to TRBD2. The CDR3 is 19 residues long. The V gene end was trimmed by 6 bases and the J gene end by 1 base; junction bases not matched to a gene: 12. The germline CDR1 and CDR2 sequences are KGHSY and FQNENV. In DNA, the CDR3 is TGTGCCAGCAGTCTTACCGGGACTAGCGGGAGTGTTGGCACAGATACGCAGTATTTT. Encoded protein: CASSLTGTSGSVGTDTQYF.

The chain is built from TRBV3-1 (or the pseudogene TRBV3-2) and TRBJ2-4; the D gene is possibly TRBD1 (6 bases). Trimming left V 4 bases short and J 12 bases short, with 16 bases between. The CDR3 has 13 residues. Per the germline V gene, CDR1 is LGHDT and CDR2 is YNNKEL (reference sequence). The CDR3 DNA reads TGTGCCAGCAGCCGAACTACTACAGGGCCTCAGTACTTC. Translated, it gives CASSRTTTGPQYF.

The chain is built from TRBV7-6 and TRBJ2-1, with 7 bases lining up with TRBD2. Per the germline V gene, CDR1 is SGHVS and CDR2 is FNYEAQ. This CDR3 has 15 amino acids. Trimming at V came to 1 base and at J to 4 bases, leaving 4 bases not matched to a gene. CDR3 protein: CASSLGLAEYNEQFF. The CDR3 DNA reads as TGTGCCAGCAGCTTAGGACTAGCAGAGTACAATGAGCAGTTCTTC.

This clone was counted a single time. This chain connects TRBV7-3 to TRBJ2-3; 7 bases are shared with TRBD2. The CDR3 is 14 amino acids. Germline CDR1 reads SGHTA; CDR2 reads FQGTGA. J lost 3 bases, V lost 4 bases, and 4 bases had no gene match. Written as DNA, the CDR3 is TGTGCCAGCAGCTCGAGTAGCGGGACAGATACGCAGTATTTT. Encoded protein: CASSSSSGTDTQYF.

The J gene is TRBJ2-5, the V gene TRBV18; D may be TRBD2 (6 bases). This CDR3 comprises 16 residues. Trimming removed 1 base at V and 4 bases at J, with 16 bases between. Germline lookup yields CDR1 KGHSH and CDR2 LQKENI. The CDR3 spells CASSPRITKEGETQYF. DNA of the CDR3: TGTGCCAGCTCACCACGGATCACTAAGGAGGGAGAGACCCAGTACTTC.

The rearrangement links TRBV4-1 to TRBJ1-1; D remains unclear. V dropped 11 bases and J dropped 8 bases, with 21 bases sitting between them. The germline V gene has CDR1 MGHRA and CDR2 YSYEKL. The CDR3 has 13 residues. Written as DNA, the CDR3 is TGCGCCTGTACCGCTAGGGCCGGGGAGGAAGCTTTCTTT. Its translation: CACTARAGEEAFF.

This clone was observed once. V usage is TRBV5-1 and J usage is TRBJ2-7; 8 nucleotides line up with TRBD1. Looked up from germline, CDR1 is SGHRS and CDR2 is YFSETQ. The ends lost 3 bases at V and 6 bases at J; junction bases unmatched: 17. The CDR3 length is 17 residues. In nucleotides, the CDR3 is TGCGCCAGCAGCTCAGGCGAACAGGGACAGGCGTCGATCGAGCAGTACGTC. Residues: CASSSGEQGQASIEQYV.

This clone showed up just once. The V call is TRBV7-9, the J call TRBJ2-5; 8 bases line up with TRBD1. From germline, CDR1 is SEHNR and CDR2 FQNEAQ (reference sequence). The CDR3 totals 15 residues. With 5 bases clipped from V and 3 bases from J, the junction kept 8 bases outside the gene matches. CDR3 loop: CASSRRGQGEETQYF. As DNA, the CDR3 is TGTGCCAGCAGCCGCAGGGGGCAGGGTGAAGAGACCCAGTACTTC.

The chain joins TRBV5-1 to TRBJ1-1; the match to TRBD1 covers 7 bases. Unmatched junction bases numbered 5, after V lost 0 bases and J lost 0 bases. Per germline, CDR1 SGHRS and CDR2 YFSETQ. The CDR3 extends over 16 amino acids. CDR3 in DNA: TGCGCCAGCAGCTTGGAACGACAGGGAATGAACACTGAAGCTTTCTTT. As protein: CASSLERQGMNTEAFF.

The chain has TRBV7-2 and TRBJ2-1; tentative D call: TRBD2 (5 bases). Looked up from germline, CDR1 is SGHTA and CDR2 is FQGNSA. V dropped 5 bases and J dropped 11 bases, with 19 bases sitting between them. This CDR3 comprises 14 residues. Written as DNA, the CDR3 is TGTGCCAGCAGCCCCCCCATGGCCGGGAAAAAGCAGTTCTTC. This gives the protein CASSPPMAGKKQFF.

The rearrangement joins TRBV7-2 to TRBJ2-4, with 9 bases matching TRBD1. Germline V gene data show CDR1 as SGHTA and CDR2 as FQGNSA. The V and J ends lost 2 bases and 8 bases, in that order; junction bases with no gene match: 13. There are 17 residues in the CDR3. CDR3 loop: CASSLSLPGQGRDIQYF. DNA for the CDR3: TGTGCCAGCAGCTTATCCCTTCCGGGACAGGGTCGGGACATTCAGTACTTC.

For the CDR3, the DNA is TGTGCCAGCGTGCGGGAGAGGTACAATGAGCAGTTCTTC. Residues: CASVRERYNEQFF. The chain couples TRBV7-9 to TRBJ2-1; 7 bases align to TRBD2. There are 13 residues in the CDR3. The germline V gene encodes CDR1 SEHNR and CDR2 FQNEAQ (reference sequence). Germline trimming cut 8 bases from V and 4 bases from J; bases unmatched to any gene: 5.

This clone was observed a single time. The chain couples TRBV15 to TRBJ2-4; a weak D match, TRBD2 (7 bases). Germline V gene data show CDR1 as LNHNV and CDR2 as YYDKDF (reference sequence). Trimming removed 0 bases from V and 6 bases from J, with 15 bases in between. CDR3 length: 16 amino acids. CDR3 loop: CATSREGGGARNIQYF. The CDR3 DNA follows: TGTGCCACCAGCAGAGAGGGGGGGGGCGCGAGAAACATTCAGTACTTC.

The rearrangement joins TRBV28 to TRBJ2-1; TRBD2 agrees at 10 bases. The CDR3 covers 14 residues. CDR1 and CDR2 (germline): MDHEN, SYDVKM. The V and J ends lost 8 bases and 6 bases, in that order; junction bases with no gene match: 7. In DNA, the CDR3 is TGTGCCAGCTCCCCAGCGGGAGGGCCCAATGAGCAGTTCTTC. Its translation is CASSPAGGPNEQFF.

The rearrangement links TRBV5-6 to TRBJ2-3, with 11 bases that match TRBD1. CDR1 is SGHDT and CDR2 is YYEEEE in the germline V gene. The CDR3 has 15 residues. The V and J ends lost 0 bases and 7 bases, in that order; junction bases with no gene match: 4. CDR3: CASSLAGQGAHTQYF. The CDR3 region has the DNA TGTGCCAGCAGCTTGGCCGGACAGGGGGCACATACGCAGTATTTT.

The chain combines TRBV5-6 with TRBJ1-2; weak D call: TRBD1 (5 bases). Trimming pared 6 bases from V and 5 bases from J, leaving 14 bases between. Germline assignment: CDR1 SGHDT and CDR2 YYEEEE. The CDR3 has 13 amino acids. CDR3 sequence: CASTPTGTYGYTF. In DNA form, the CDR3 reads TGTGCCAGCACCCCGACGGGGACTTATGGCTACACCTTC.

V is TRBV5-1 and J is TRBJ2-7; TRBD2 matches 12 bases. V shed 0 bases, J shed 3 bases, and the junction held 13 bases outside the gene matches. The CDR3 extends over 19 amino acids. The germline gives CDR1 SGHRS, CDR2 YFSETQ. Here the CDR3 DNA reads TGCGCCAGCAGCTTGGTTTGGGCTAGCGGGAGGGTTGCGAACTACGAGCAGTACTTC. Amino acid sequence: CASSLVWASGRVANYEQYF. The full variable domain, its missing parts supplied by reference TRBV5-1 and TRBJ2-7, is KAGVTQTPRYLIKTRGQQVTLSCSPISGHRSVSWYQQTPGQGLQFLFEYFSETQRNKGNFPGRFSGRQFSNSRSEMNVSTLELGDSALYLCASSLVWASGRVANYEQYFGPGTRLTVT.

This clone was observed a handful of times. The J gene is TRBJ2-1, the V gene TRBV5-1; D is unclear. CDR1 is SGHRS, CDR2 YFSETQ, per germline. CDR3 size: 15 residues. Trimming cost V 2 bases and J 7 bases, with 16 bases left between them. The DNA for the CDR3 is TGCGCCAGCAGCTTTCAGTCCCTCCCTTCAAATGAGCAGTTCTTC. It encodes CASSFQSLPSNEQFF.

The chain combines TRBV28 with TRBJ2-5, with a tentative D call TRBD2 (7 bases). Trimming cost V 2 bases and J 4 bases, with 11 bases left between them. CDR3 length: 14 residues. CDR1 is MDHEN, CDR2 SYDVKM, per germline. The CDR3 DNA follows: TGTGCCAGCAGTTTAGGGGGGGCACGAGAGACCCAGTACTTC. Translating it yields CASSLGGARETQYF. Full variable domain (missing parts from reference TRBV28 and TRBJ2-5): DVKVTQSSRYLVKRTGEKVFLECVQDMDHENMFWYRQDPGLGLRLIYFSYDVKMKEKGDIPEGYSVSREKKERFSLILESASTNQTSMYLCASSLGGARETQYFGPGTRLLVL.